These T cell receptor beta chains were read from a single sample in a study of cytomegalovirus exposure and HLA in healthy donors. The assay was immunoSEQ multiplex PCR, and TCRdb's table has in-frame clones only and misses some. The sample includes 100,000 to 150,000 clones, 60% to 80% of them seen just once. Sample: PBMCs. Receptor source: a man aged 25-45 years in good health and CMV-seronegative. CDR3s include the opening cysteine and the closing phenylalanine or tryptophan. Fields, in order: CDR3 protein, CDR3 DNA, J gene, D gene, clone size, V gene. D genes are given only for firm matches. Only some rows state a clone size, as once, few, many or a class for expanded clones.

CDR3 protein: CASSSTGRDGYTF
CDR3 DNA: TGTGCCAGCAGCTCGACAGGGCGGGATGGCTACACCTTC
J gene: TRBJ1-2
D gene: TRBD1
clone size: few
V gene: TRBV7-2

CDR3 protein: CAWRGAGGPYTQYF
CDR3 DNA: TGTGCCTGGAGAGGAGCGGGGGGGCCATATACGCAGTATTTT
J gene: TRBJ2-3
D gene: TRBD2
clone size: .
V gene: TRBV30

CDR3 protein: CAIRMFGQFYGYTF
CDR3 DNA: TGTGCCATCAGAATGTTCGGACAGTTCTATGGCTACACCTTC
J gene: TRBJ1-2
D gene: .
clone size: .
V gene: TRBV10-3

CDR3 protein: CASGGDPSRAEAFF
CDR3 DNA: TGTGCCAGCGGGGGGGACCCCTCAAGGGCTGAAGCTTTCTTT
J gene: TRBJ1-1
D gene: .
clone size: .
V gene: TRBV25-1

CDR3 protein: CASSYLSGGAYNEQFF
CDR3 DNA: TGTGCCAGCAGCTACCTCAGCGGGGGGGCCTACAATGAGCAGTTCTTC
J gene: TRBJ2-1
D gene: TRBD2
clone size: .
V gene: TRBV7-2

CDR3 protein: CASSGAGGPETQYF
CDR3 DNA: TGTGCCAGCAGTGGGGCGGGGGGGCCCGAGACCCAGTACTTC
J gene: TRBJ2-5
D gene: TRBD2
clone size: .
V gene: TRBV9

CDR3 protein: CASSPSGSGVSSFYNEQFF
CDR3 DNA: TGTGCCAGCAGCCCTTCAGGGTCGGGGGTATCCTCCTTCTACAATGAGCAGTTCTTC
J gene: TRBJ2-1
D gene: .
clone size: .
V gene: TRBV5-5

CDR3 protein: CASSTGFSYEQYF
CDR3 DNA: TGTGCCAGCAGCACAGGGTTCTCCTACGAGCAGTACTTC
J gene: TRBJ2-7
D gene: .
clone size: .
V gene: TRBV6-1

CDR3 protein: CASSLAWLGDEQFF
CDR3 DNA: TGTGCCAGCAGCTTAGCTTGGTTGGGCGATGAGCAGTTCTTC
J gene: TRBJ2-1
D gene: .
clone size: .
V gene: TRBV11-2

CDR3 protein: CASGGDRYGYTF
CDR3 DNA: TGTGCCAGCGGCGGGGACAGATATGGCTACACCTTC
J gene: TRBJ1-2
D gene: TRBD1
clone size: .
V gene: TRBV7-9

CDR3 protein: CASSPLGGATDTQYF
CDR3 DNA: TGTGCCAGCAGTCCGCTCGGGGGGGCAACAGATACGCAGTATTTT
J gene: TRBJ2-3
D gene: TRBD2
clone size: .
V gene: TRBV27

CDR3 protein: CASRRGASTDTQYF
CDR3 DNA: TGTGCCAGCCGTCGGGGGGCTAGCACAGATACGCAGTATTTT
J gene: TRBJ2-3
D gene: .
clone size: .
V gene: TRBV2

CDR3 protein: CSVRTGSNDGKLFF
CDR3 DNA: TGCAGCGTTAGGACAGGGTCGAATGATGGAAAACTGTTTTTT
J gene: TRBJ1-4
D gene: TRBD1
clone size: .
V gene: TRBV29-1

CDR3 protein: CASNQGGQETQYF
CDR3 DNA: TGTGCCAGTAACCAGGGGGGCCAAGAGACCCAGTACTTC
J gene: TRBJ2-5
D gene: .
clone size: few
V gene: TRBV25-1

CDR3 protein: CASSSGTGLIEKLFF
CDR3 DNA: TGTGCCAGCAGTAGCGGGACAGGGTTGATTGAAAAACTGTTTTTT
J gene: TRBJ1-4
D gene: TRBD1
clone size: .
V gene: TRBV27

CDR3 protein: CASSPAGRAENTGELFF
CDR3 DNA: TGTGCCAGCAGCCCAGCGGGACGCGCAGAGAACACCGGGGAGCTGTTTTTT
J gene: TRBJ2-2
D gene: TRBD2
clone size: .
V gene: TRBV9

CDR3 protein: CASSTFLTGERQPQHF
CDR3 DNA: TGTGCCAGTAGTACATTCCTCACAGGGGAGAGGCAGCCCCAGCATTTT
J gene: TRBJ1-5
D gene: TRBD1
clone size: .
V gene: TRBV19

CDR3 protein: CASSQGAGGYGYTF
CDR3 DNA: TGCGCCAGCAGCCAAGGGGCAGGGGGCTATGGCTACACCTTC
J gene: TRBJ1-2
D gene: TRBD1
clone size: few
V gene: TRBV4-1

CDR3 protein: CASSHQGRTNEKLFF
CDR3 DNA: TGCGCCAGCAGCCATCAGGGGCGTACTAATGAAAAACTGTTTTTT
J gene: TRBJ1-4
D gene: .
clone size: .
V gene: TRBV4-1

CDR3 protein: CASSQPPGQGGTGELFF
CDR3 DNA: TGCGCCAGCAGCCAGCCACCGGGACAGGGGGGCACCGGGGAGCTGTTTTTT
J gene: TRBJ2-2
D gene: TRBD1
clone size: .
V gene: TRBV4-1

CDR3 protein: CASSYLQGIPGELFF
CDR3 DNA: TGTGCCAGCAGTTACCTCCAGGGGATCCCCGGGGAGCTGTTTTTT
J gene: TRBJ2-2
D gene: .
clone size: .
V gene: TRBV6-5

CDR3 protein: CASSSSSDAYNEQFF
CDR3 DNA: TGCGCCAGCAGCAGTAGCAGCGACGCCTACAATGAGCAGTTCTTC
J gene: TRBJ2-1
D gene: .
clone size: once
V gene: TRBV5-1

CDR3 protein: CASSWDRGLEDTQYF
CDR3 DNA: TGCGCCAGCAGTTGGGACAGGGGGCTTGAAGATACGCAGTATTTT
J gene: TRBJ2-3
D gene: TRBD1
clone size: .
V gene: TRBV10-1

CDR3 protein: CASSSGDQPQHF
CDR3 DNA: TGTGCCAGCAGCTCCGGGGATCAGCCCCAGCATTTT
J gene: TRBJ1-5
D gene: .
clone size: .
V gene: TRBV7-9

CDR3 protein: CASSLGGHDYGYTF
CDR3 DNA: TGTGCCAGCAGCTTGGGGGGACACGACTATGGCTACACCTTC
J gene: TRBJ1-2
D gene: .
clone size: once
V gene: TRBV5-4

CDR3 protein: CASSDSGGLSDTQYF
CDR3 DNA: TGTGCCAGCAGCGATAGCGGGGGGTTGTCAGATACGCAGTATTTT
J gene: TRBJ2-3
D gene: TRBD2
clone size: once
V gene: TRBV7-6

CDR3 protein: CASSRTNLGYGYTF
CDR3 DNA: TGTGCCAGCAGTCGTACAAACCTAGGCTATGGCTACACCTTC
J gene: TRBJ1-2
D gene: .
clone size: .
V gene: TRBV6-1

CDR3 protein: CASRDRAPNYEQYF
CDR3 DNA: TGTGCCAGCAGAGACAGGGCGCCGAACTACGAGCAGTACTTC
J gene: TRBJ2-7
D gene: TRBD1
clone size: .
V gene: TRBV2

CDR3 protein: CASSRAAGTGDTEAFF
CDR3 DNA: TGCGCCAGCAGCCGAGCAGCCGGGACAGGGGACACTGAAGCCTTCTTT
J gene: TRBJ1-1
D gene: TRBD1
clone size: .
V gene: TRBV4-3

CDR3 protein: CASSQDGVEREDIQYF
CDR3 DNA: TGCGCCAGCAGCCAAGATGGGGTTGAAAGGGAGGACATTCAGTACTTC
J gene: TRBJ2-4
D gene: .
clone size: .
V gene: TRBV4-3

CDR3 protein: CASSLPQGAYETQYF
CDR3 DNA: TGTGCCAGCAGTTTACCCCAGGGGGCGTATGAGACCCAGTACTTC
J gene: TRBJ2-5
D gene: TRBD1
clone size: .
V gene: TRBV28

CDR3 protein: CASSPTLVDEQYF
CDR3 DNA: TGTGCCAGCAGCCCGACTCTAGTAGACGAGCAGTACTTC
J gene: TRBJ2-7
D gene: .
clone size: .
V gene: TRBV11-2

CDR3 protein: CASSLAGLNNEQFF
CDR3 DNA: TGTGCCAGCAGCTTGGCAGGGCTAAACAATGAGCAGTTCTTC
J gene: TRBJ2-1
D gene: .
clone size: .
V gene: TRBV7-9

CDR3 protein: CASSIRQGGETQYF
CDR3 DNA: TGTGCCAGCAGCATCCGACAGGGAGGAGAGACCCAGTACTTC
J gene: TRBJ2-5
D gene: .
clone size: .
V gene: TRBV13

CDR3 protein: CASSFIAGTDTQYF
CDR3 DNA: TGCGCCAGCAGCTTCATCGCGGGGACAGATACGCAGTATTTT
J gene: TRBJ2-3
D gene: .
clone size: .
V gene: TRBV5-1

CDR3 protein: CASSEATYYGYTF
CDR3 DNA: TGTGCCAGCAGTGAAGCCACTTACTATGGCTACACCTTC
J gene: TRBJ1-2
D gene: .
clone size: few
V gene: TRBV6-1

CDR3 protein: CASSRLLGERTAHPYEQYF
CDR3 DNA: TGCGCCAGCAGCCGTCTTTTAGGCGAAAGGACAGCCCACCCCTACGAGCAGTACTTC
J gene: TRBJ2-7
D gene: .
clone size: .
V gene: TRBV4-1

CDR3 protein: CASTPRVADTQYF
CDR3 DNA: TGTGCCAGCACCCCCAGGGTTGCAGATACGCAGTATTTT
J gene: TRBJ2-3
D gene: .
clone size: .
V gene: TRBV6-5

CDR3 protein: CASSYLGYTEAFF
CDR3 DNA: TGTGCCAGCAGTTACTTGGGCTACACTGAAGCTTTCTTT
J gene: TRBJ1-1
D gene: .
clone size: .
V gene: TRBV6-5

CDR3 protein: CASSLGTQLTQYF
CDR3 DNA: TGTGCCAGCAGTTTGGGGACACAACTAACCCAGTACTTC
J gene: TRBJ2-5
D gene: .
clone size: .
V gene: TRBV28

CDR3 protein: CASSVVPSTDTQYF
CDR3 DNA: TGTGCCAGCAGCGTAGTCCCGAGCACAGATACGCAGTATTTT
J gene: TRBJ2-3
D gene: .
clone size: .
V gene: TRBV9

CDR3 protein: CAWSEAALGRWGDTQYF
CDR3 DNA: TGTGCCTGGAGTGAGGCCGCACTAGGGCGGTGGGGAGATACGCAGTATTTT
J gene: TRBJ2-3
D gene: .
clone size: .
V gene: TRBV30

CDR3 protein: CAWSLTLDTQYF
CDR3 DNA: TGTGCCTGGAGCCTGACACTAGATACGCAGTATTTT
J gene: TRBJ2-3
D gene: .
clone size: .
V gene: TRBV30

CDR3 protein: CASSKLLAGGPDMDTQYF
CDR3 DNA: TGTGCCAGCAGCAAACTTTTAGCGGGGGGGCCTGATATGGATACGCAGTATTTT
J gene: TRBJ2-3
D gene: TRBD2
clone size: .
V gene: TRBV11-2

CDR3 protein: CASSQFGQGNNEKLFF
CDR3 DNA: TGTGCCAGCAGTCAATTCGGACAGGGGAATAATGAAAAACTGTTTTTT
J gene: TRBJ1-4
D gene: TRBD1
clone size: .
V gene: TRBV2

CDR3 protein: CAYEALGGNTGELFF
CDR3 DNA: TGCGCCTATGAAGCGTTGGGGGGGAACACCGGGGAGCTGTTTTTT
J gene: TRBJ2-2
D gene: .
clone size: .
V gene: TRBV4-3

CDR3 protein: CASSTGDTADQPQHF
CDR3 DNA: TGTGCCAGCAGCACTGGGGACACCGCTGATCAGCCCCAGCATTTT
J gene: TRBJ1-5
D gene: .
clone size: .
V gene: TRBV13

CDR3 protein: CASSIDRADNSPLHF
CDR3 DNA: TGTGCCAGCTCAATTGACAGGGCGGATAATTCACCCCTCCACTTT
J gene: TRBJ1-6
D gene: TRBD1
clone size: .
V gene: TRBV18

CDR3 protein: CASSGIRGGEQYF
CDR3 DNA: TGTGCCAGCAGTGGGATCCGGGGAGGAGAGCAGTACTTC
J gene: TRBJ2-7
D gene: .
clone size: .
V gene: TRBV6-1

CDR3 protein: CASGAGGPQETQYF
CDR3 DNA: TGTGCCAGCGGGGCGGGGGGTCCTCAAGAGACCCAGTACTTC
J gene: TRBJ2-5
D gene: TRBD2
clone size: .
V gene: TRBV2

CDR3 protein: CAISESVNSGIDKNIQYF
CDR3 DNA: TGTGCCATCAGTGAGTCTGTGAACTCCGGGATAGACAAAAACATTCAGTACTTC
J gene: TRBJ2-4
D gene: .
clone size: .
V gene: TRBV10-3

CDR3 protein: CAWSPDGARGYTF
CDR3 DNA: TGTGCCTGGAGCCCCGACGGAGCGCGTGGCTACACCTTC
J gene: TRBJ1-2
D gene: .
clone size: .
V gene: TRBV30

CDR3 protein: CASSRQREADTQYF
CDR3 DNA: TGTGCCAGCAGCCGTCAGCGGGAGGCAGATACGCAGTATTTT
J gene: TRBJ2-3
D gene: TRBD2
clone size: .
V gene: TRBV4-2

CDR3 protein: CASSSRVNTEAFF
CDR3 DNA: TGTGCCAGCAGTTCCCGCGTCAACACTGAAGCTTTCTTT
J gene: TRBJ1-1
D gene: .
clone size: .
V gene: TRBV28

CDR3 protein: CASSTSLAGGGETQYF
CDR3 DNA: TGTGCCAGCAGCACCTCCCTAGCGGGGGGTGGAGAGACCCAGTACTTC
J gene: TRBJ2-5
D gene: TRBD2
clone size: .
V gene: TRBV5-4